This T cell receptor beta chain was identified in a study of vaccination and CD4 T cells after COVID-19 (dated by TCRdb to between 2021 and 2024). Study-level background: Convalescent patients had a positive SARS-CoV-2 result on nasal swab PCR, and of these patients, several had mild disease and one had severe disease. In more than eight COVID-19 convalescent patients and a few infection-naive healthy vaccine recipients, researchers compared the spike-specific CD4+ TCR repertoire from before mRNA vaccination with the repertoire from after. Participants got two doses of the Pfizer-BioNTech BNT162b2 vaccine (n=8) or two doses of the Moderna mRNA-1273 vaccine (n=2). Overlapping spike peptide pools from SARS-CoV-2 and from the common cold coronaviruses HCoV-NL63, HCoV-OC43 and HCoV-229E were used as culture stimuli. Post-vaccine blood samples were obtained a median of around 74 days after the second vaccine dose, with a range of roughly 13 to 250 days. Post-COVID blood samples from convalescent patients were collected a median of about 100 days after diagnosis, with a range of about 35 to 161 days. Control cultures received a CEFX viral epitope pool as the positive control, an HIV-1 Nef peptide pool as the negative control, or no peptide. The convalescent cohort included six males and four females, with two Hispanic individuals, seven Caucasians, two Asians and one multiracial person.

From its cysteine to its phenylalanine, the CDR3 spans 15 amino acids. Only the CDR3 part of the read is kept: 45 bases, read in frame from the first base. According to the germline V gene, CDR1 reads MNHEY and CDR2 reads SVGEGT. Trimming costs V 6 bases and J 10 bases, and their ends lie 22 bases apart. With regard to this clonotype: Its recognized antigen is unknown. One base away there is no much larger clone; base qualities are not given.

The full study reports these points: The median count of SARS-CoV-2-reactive clonotypes went up from around 21 after infection to roughly 38 after vaccination, although the change was not significant. Nearly all vaccine-specific clones in convalescent patients (304 of 307) were mono-reactive for SARS-CoV-2 spike rather than cross-reactive with common cold coronaviruses. Among the post-vaccine SARS-CoV-2-reactive clones in convalescent patients, a median around 90% showed up only after vaccination, which suggests vaccine-specific priming. The number of convalescent patients in the study was relatively small, and the study did not examine early timepoints following natural infection.

Receptor libraries were prepared by PCR. DNA from cultured CD4+ T cells was subjected to TCR sequencing with the Oncomine TCR Beta short-read assay at the Johns Hopkins FTIC core. Genomic DNA was extracted from the cultured CD4+ T cells with the QIAamp micro DNA kit. The Oncomine TCR Beta libraries from cultured CD4+ T cells were pooled using unique dual indexes and then sequenced on an Illumina iSeq 100. The original pipeline was this. Non-productive sequences were removed, and CDR3s not starting with C, not ending with F or W, or shorter than 7 amino acids were discarded. The MANAFEST web application identified antigen-specific clonotypes by comparing peptide-stimulated wells against reference wells and other culture wells. An FDR below 0.05, an odds ratio above 5, and a productive frequency above 0.1% in at least two of three replicate wells were required for clones to be considered positive. A clonotype was classed as cross-reactive if the clonotype showed significant expansion both in SARS-CoV-2 spike wells and in at least one common cold coronavirus spike condition. Similarity between CDR3 sequences was evaluated in R version 3.6.1 using Levenshtein distances (stringdist) and unrooted phylogenetic trees (ape). TCRdb reran the public reads through fastp at Q25 and MiXCR, keeping productive beta chains. Identical CDR3 protein sequences are pooled into one entry, listed with their most common genes and DNA. Clone size and V and J calls follow TCRdb, not the original study. The sample table holds around 13,000 distinct CDR3 sequences, of which 40% to 65% were seen once. The top ten clonotypes cover about 14% of the sample.

According to the study, the label for this sample's treatment or condition signals: roughly 11-day PBMC culture with coronavirus spike peptide pools or control peptides (ViraFEST assay). The ViraFEST assay was used in the study, in which antigen-specific T cells were expanded with peptide pools and expanded clonotypes were subsequently identified by TCR sequencing. The convalescent patients' positive SARS-CoV-2 PCR tests were from March to December 2020, which was before the Alpha, Beta and Delta variants emerged in the United States. Roughly 2 million PBMCs per well were cultured in IMDM with approximately 5.5% human AB serum and 8 to 10 IU/ml IL-2, plus 10 ug/ml peptide pools. Half of the culture medium was replaced with fresh IL-2-containing medium on days 3 and 7. Once the cells had been in culture for about 10 days, the EasySep CD4+ T cell isolation kit was used to isolate CD4+ T cells by negative selection. Ficoll-Paque Plus gradient centrifugation was used to isolate PBMCs from whole blood, and the isolated PBMCs were then either used fresh or cryopreserved at -140C. Triplicate wells were generally used for each culture condition.

The rearranged segments are TRBV6-2 or TRBV6-3 and TRBJ2-1; the D gene is possibly TRBD1 or TRBD2, with 7 bases matching each. Sequencing was carried out using CD4+ T cells from blood, cultured in vitro. This TCR was recovered from a human donor who had recovered from COVID-19. The nucleotide sequence is given as TGTGCCAGCAGAGTTAGGAGGGGGCTAGCGGACGAGCAGTTCTTC. It specifies CASRVRRGLADEQFF.